This T cell receptor (beta chain) was documented in a study of CD8 T cells in Susac syndrome (dated by TCRdb to about 2019). For the study in its entirety: Whether CD8+ T cell activation and differentiation in Susac syndrome was antigen driven was tested using repertoire sequencing. The clonality of the CD8+ T cell repertoire was compared across about a dozen healthy donors, about 14 Susac syndrome patients and under 18 multiple sclerosis patients. Overall study outcomes, separate from this receptor: The number of individuals in the TCR sequencing and HLA analysis was recognized as being relatively small.

Peripheral blood CD8+ and CD4+ T cells from healthy donors, Susac syndrome patients and multiple sclerosis patients were profiled using high-throughput TCR beta sequencing. The multiple sclerosis controls were treatment-naive patients whose relapsing-remitting disease, either stable or active, fulfilled the revised McDonald criteria. Bulk CD8+ and CD4+ T cells were purified by magnetic negative isolation, while CD8+ TEMRA cells were enriched using FACS. Blood was collected in EDTA tubes and processed within 24 hours, with PBMCs isolated through density gradient centrifugation. PBMCs destined for TCR sequencing were cryopreserved in liquid nitrogen and later thawed in a 37 °C water bath. Purity of sorted or isolated CD4+, CD8+ and CD8+ TEMRA cells was at least 90%. RNA was extracted using the RNeasy kit, and about 0.5 to 1 ug of the RNA was reverse transcribed with random hexamers. The immunoSEQ multiplex PCR assay, covering 54 Vbeta and 13 Jbeta segments, was used to amplify TCR beta CDR3 regions. PCR amplification bias was corrected by using a synthetic template baseline for primer optimization and computational correction. The authors processed their data as follows. Only productive sequences were kept, with reads annotated to V, D and J genes according to IMGT and analyzed in immunoSEQ Analyzer. Clonality was computed as one minus Shannon entropy normalized by log2 of the number of productive unique sequences. For each patient and control, public and private clones were evaluated among the 100 most prevalent clones. Clones were defined as Susac-specific if absent from the healthy and MS cohorts, from 900 to 1,300 published viral clones and from other ImmuneACCESS disease sequences. TCRdb reworked the public reads: Q25 trimming with fastp, MiXCR clone assembly, productive beta chains retained. Here each entry gathers all rows of one CDR3 protein and keeps the most common genes and DNA. The V and J calls were not made by the authors but by TCRdb's processing. The sample includes 330,000 or so distinct CDR3 sequences, with 85% observed a single time. The ten largest clonotypes hold around 0.21% of the sample.

Comment on this clonotype: What antigen it recognizes has not been identified. The record has no base qualities; no much larger clone is one base away.

CDR1 is given as SEHNR and CDR2 as FQNEAQ, both from the germline V gene (reference sequence). V gives up 6 bases and J gives up 3 bases, and the segment between their germline ends measures 9 bases. The CDR3 numbers 12 residues from cysteine through phenylalanine. Just CDR3 DNA is preserved here, 36 bases in frame from base 1. The sequencing input was CD8+ T cells from PBMCs. The sequence joins TRBV7-9 to TRBJ2-7; TRBD1 is possibly the D segment (6 matching bases). This sequence was found in a human donor with multiple sclerosis. The CDR3 is CASRLDSYEQYF. The nucleotide sequence is given as TGTGCCAGCAGGTTGGACAGCTACGAGCAGTACTTC.